This T cell receptor beta chain was sequenced for a study of monozygotic twins with inflammatory bowel disease. Study-level findings and limits: It was not supported that a single strong signal or clonotype was associated with IBD.

Unfractionated whole blood yielded total RNA, and T cells were not sorted. As for this clonotype: Its antigen is currently unknown.

The CDR3 has 16 amino acids. PCR of TCRalpha and TCRbeta cDNA was nested, with two rounds of approximately 16 and 10 cycles. Reprocessing the 5' RACE reads, TCRdb reports a single entry for every CDR3 protein and omits DNA. The sample holds about 210,000 distinct CDR3 sequences. The sequenced sample was blood. This clonotype was sampled from a human donor with ulcerative colitis or Crohn's disease, or a healthy co-twin of an affected twin (not recorded which). V is TRBV12-3 or TRBV12-4 and J is TRBJ2-3; TCRdb gives TRBD2 as the D gene, but with no DNA this cannot be confirmed. The CDR3 sequence is CASSGTSGRAIDTQYF.